This T cell receptor beta chain was documented in a study of OX40 agonist ivuxolimab in advanced cancers. Only in-frame clones appear in the TCRdb table, and some are missing; sequencing was by immunoSEQ multiplex PCR. The sample yields about 37,000 clones, roughly 80% seen once. Notes on the study in general: Expanded clones belonging to CD8+ T cells outnumbered, on average, those of CD4+. The study observed clonal expansion of CD4+ and CD8+ blood T cells by week 6 at 0.1 to 3.0 mg/kg. Partial responders at 0.1-3.0 mg/kg showed near-lowest clonal expansion.

Autoimmune disease history or systemic immunosuppression was exclusionary. Points on this clone: What it binds is unknown.

The germline V gene encodes CDR1 MGHRA and CDR2 YSYEKL. The CDR3 has 16 residues. V lost 2 bases to trimming and J lost 2 bases, with 13 bases between them. The material sequenced was CD4+ or CD8+ T cells sorted from blood, taken in a trial of the OX40 agonist ivuxolimab. This TCR was recovered from an adult with an advanced solid tumor such as melanoma, head and neck, liver or kidney cancer. The chain links TRBV4-1 to TRBJ2-1; D tentatively reads TRBD1 or TRBD2 (5 bases each). The CDR3 here is CASSQTGTRAYNEQFF. The CDR3 region has the DNA TGCGCCAGCAGCCAAACCGGGACCAGGGCCTACAATGAGCAGTTCTTC.